Below, 8 T cell receptor beta chains from the same sample are listed, as sequenced in a study of T cell repertoires in cytomegalovirus infection (dated by TCRdb to the late 2010s). The reads were generated on an Illumina HiSeq 1500. TCRdb trimmed the raw reads at Q25, called clones with MiXCR and kept productive beta chains. Every entry covers one CDR3 protein and lists the most common genes and DNA from its rows. This sample gives 200,000 to 300,000 distinct CDR3 sequences in total; approximately 13% of them show up just once. Approximately 1.6% of the sample is in the top ten clones. Sample: PBMCs. The origin of the receptors is a human donor in good health (CMV status not recorded). Some clones in this sample may be carry-over from other donors' samples.

V and J are TRBV20-1 and TRBJ1-2; D not certain. V lost 5 bases to trimming and J lost 5 bases, with 15 bases between them. This CDR3 has 13 amino acids. Germline V gives CDR1 DFQATT, CDR2 SNEGSKA (reference sequence). This chain's CDR3 is CSAPDGEGYGYTF. CDR3 bases: TGCAGTGCTCCCGACGGGGAAGGTTATGGCTACACCTTC.

This clonotype was found a few times. The V call is TRBV29-1, the J call TRBJ2-6; D ambiguous. The CDR3 loop spans 17 amino acids. V dropped 0 bases and J dropped 0 bases, with 12 bases sitting between them. Looked up from germline, CDR1 is SQVTM and CDR2 is ANQGSEA. The CDR3 nucleotides are TGCAGCGTTGAAGATCTTCCACTGCGCTCTGGGGCCAACGTCCTGACTTTC. As protein: CSVEDLPLRSGANVLTF.

This clonotype was detected many times. The genes are TRBV5-4 and TRBJ2-5, with TRBD1 matching 9 bases. CDR1 and CDR2 from the germline V gene are SGHNT and YYREEE (reference sequence). There are 16 residues in the CDR3. Germline trimming cut 0 bases from V and 1 base from J; bases unmatched to any gene: 4. This CDR3 is CASSLAGTGSQETQYF. In nucleotides, the CDR3 is TGTGCCAGCAGCTTGGCCGGGACAGGGAGCCAAGAGACCCAGTACTTC. Together with reference TRBV5-4 and TRBJ2-5, the CDR3 gives the full variable domain: ETGVTQSPTHLIKTRGQQVTLRCSSQSGHNTVSWYQQALGQGPQFIFQYYREEENGRGNFPPRFSGLQFPNYSSELNVNALELDDSALYLCASSLAGTGSQETQYFGPGTRLLVL.

The rearrangement joins TRBV28 to TRBJ1-1; D is unresolved. Germline assignment: CDR1 MDHEN and CDR2 SYDVKM. The CDR3 is 12 amino acids. Trimming stripped 5 bases from V and 0 bases from J, with 4 bases between. The CDR3 sequence: CASSQLNTEAFF. CDR3 DNA: TGTGCCAGCAGTCAGTTGAACACTGAAGCTTTCTTT.

This clonotype was seen many times. V gene TRBV19 combines with J gene TRBJ1-2; D uncertain. V was shortened by 5 bases and J by 4 bases, with 8 bases between the two germline ends. The CDR3 contains 12 residues. Germline V gives CDR1 LNHDA, CDR2 SQIVND (reference sequence). The CDR3 DNA reads as TGTGCCAGTAGTCCTGTGTTCTATGGCTACACCTTC. Amino acid sequence: CASSPVFYGYTF.

In this sample, this clonotype turned up many times. The V gene is TRBV27, the J gene TRBJ1-1; 10 bases map to TRBD1. Per the germline V gene, CDR1 is MNHEY and CDR2 is SMNVEV (reference sequence). The length of the CDR3 is 15 residues. After removal of 5 bases from V and 5 bases from J, the junction contained 8 bases not matched to a gene. For the CDR3, the DNA is TGTGCCAGCAGTCCCCCGGGACAGGGGTGGACTGAAGCTTTCTTT. Protein sequence: CASSPPGQGWTEAFF.

This clonotype was found many times. In DNA form, the CDR3 reads TGTGCCAGCAGCTTAGAGACAACCCTTCCCACAGATACGCAGTATTTT. Its translation is CASSLETTLPTDTQYF. The chain joins TRBV7-2 to TRBJ2-3, with no clear D. The CDR3 totals 16 residues. The germline gives CDR1 SGHTA, CDR2 FQGNSA. V gave up 1 base and J gave up 2 bases, with 13 bases separating them.

The chain joins TRBV29-1 to TRBJ2-3; D remains ambiguous. The CDR3 loop spans 10 amino acids. Looked up from germline, CDR1 is SQVTM and CDR2 is ANQGSEA. Deletions cut 8 bases from V and 3 bases from J, with 6 bases between. Written as DNA, the CDR3 is TGCAGCCTTAGGACAGATACGCAGTATTTT. Protein sequence: CSLRTDTQYF.